The 10 T cell receptor beta chains below were found in one sample sequenced in a study of blood T cells in healthy people across ages. A second roughly 6 to 12 cycle PCR used barcoded and J-beta primers. TCRdb itself ran the 5' RACE reads through MiXCR, one entry per CDR3 protein. The sample shows about 900,000 distinct CDR3 sequences, around 62% of them seen only once. The sample comprised blood. The receptors were gathered from a man aged 25 to 40 in good health.

This clonotype was observed a handful of times. This sequence joins TRBV4-2 and TRBJ2-5; D is undetermined. The J call may be wrong; the DNA end is better matched by TRBJ2-7. CDR1 is LGHNA, CDR2 YNFKEQ, per germline. The length of the CDR3 is 13 residues. The CDR3, as DNA: TGTGCCAGCAGCCAAGGACTGGTCTACGAGCAGTACTTC. Translated, it gives CASSQGLVYEQYF.

The J gene is TRBJ1-1, the V gene TRBV29-1; TRBD1 agrees at 7 bases. This CDR3 has 13 amino acids. The V gene end was trimmed by 5 bases and the J gene end by 6 bases; junction bases not matched to a gene: 9. Germline-derived CDR1 and CDR2 are SQVTM and ANQGSEA. This chain's CDR3 is CSVPTGTGAEAFF. CDR3 DNA sequence: TGCAGCGTTCCGACAGGGACTGGGGCTGAAGCTTTCTTT.

The CDR3 nucleotides are TGTGCCACCCTGAGAGATACGCAGTATTTT. Its translation is CATLRDTQYF. The chain recombines TRBV7-9 with TRBJ2-3; D call uncertain. CDR1 and CDR2 from the germline V gene are SEHNR and FQNEAQ (reference sequence). Deletions cut 10 bases from V and 5 bases from J, with 7 bases between. The CDR3 sequence is 10 residues long.

This clonotype was found once. The V call is TRBV2, the J call TRBJ2-1; D might be TRBD1 or TRBD2, each matching 5 bases. CDR1 and CDR2 (germline): SNHLY, FYNNEI. The CDR3 covers 14 residues. Trimming stripped 4 bases from V and 4 bases from J, with 11 bases between. The CDR3 is CASSGDQGYNEQFF. In nucleotides, the CDR3 is TGTGCCAGCAGTGGGGACCAAGGGTACAATGAGCAGTTCTTC.

The V gene is TRBV4-1, the J gene TRBJ2-1, with D unresolved. The germline V and J ends were trimmed by 0 bases and 8 bases, with 8 bases remaining between them. Germline V gene sequence: CDR1 MGHRA, CDR2 YSYEKL. The CDR3 contains 13 residues. The CDR3 region has the DNA TGCGCCAGCAGCCAAGAGGTGGTAGATGAGCAGTTCTTC. Its translation: CASSQEVVDEQFF.

The genes are TRBV20-1 and TRBJ2-1, with D perhaps being TRBD1 or TRBD2 (5 bases each). The CDR3 is 15 amino acids. Germline loops: CDR1 DFQATT, CDR2 SNEGSKA (reference sequence). The germline V and J ends were trimmed by 5 bases and 6 bases, with 20 bases remaining between them. CDR3 sequence (DNA): TGCAGTGCTGTACCGGCCTCACCTGGGGGCAATGAGCAGTTCTTC. Translated: CSAVPASPGGNEQFF.

The gene calls are TRBV27 and TRBJ1-4, with D tentatively TRBD1 (5 bases). V shed 0 bases and J shed 7 bases, with 9 bases lying between them. The CDR3 is 14 residues long. The germline CDR1 and CDR2 sequences are MNHEY and SMNVEV (reference sequence). CDR3 sequence reads: CASSLSGVGEKLFF. Here the CDR3 DNA reads TGTGCCAGCAGTTTATCGGGGGTAGGTGAAAAACTGTTTTTT. The variable domain in full, completed from reference TRBV27 and TRBJ1-4, reads EAQVTQNPRYLITVTGKKLTVTCSQNMNHEYMSWYRQDPGLGLRQIYYSMNVEVTDKGDVPEGYKVSRKEKRNFPLILESPSPNQTSLYFCASSLSGVGEKLFFGSGTQLSVL.

In this sample, this clonotype turned up many times. This chain uses TRBV27 with TRBJ1-5, with D uncertain. Trimming shortened V by 4 bases and J by 2 bases, and 12 bases separated the two germline ends. The CDR3 runs to 15 residues. CDR1 is MNHEY and CDR2 is SMNVEV in the germline V gene (reference sequence). In DNA, the CDR3 is TGTGCCAGCAGTTGGGCAGCCGGGGGCAATCAGCCCCAGCATTTT. Translation gives CASSWAAGGNQPQHF.

The chain carries TRBV20-1 and TRBJ2-7, with 7 bases aligning to TRBD1. V gave up 5 bases and J gave up 4 bases; unmatched junction bases: 8. Germline V gene sequence: CDR1 DFQATT, CDR2 SNEGSKA (reference sequence). The CDR3 length is 13 residues. The chain's CDR3 is CSASDRVNYEQYF. DNA for the CDR3: TGCAGTGCTTCAGACAGGGTTAATTACGAGCAGTACTTC.

The chain carries TRBV29-1 and TRBJ2-4; maybe TRBD1 (5 bases). TRBJ2-7 matches the DNA end more closely, so the J call is doubtful. Germline V gene data show CDR1 as SQVTM and CDR2 as ANQGSEA. This CDR3 has 14 residues. CDR3 in DNA: TGCAGCGTTGAATGGGGCGGAAGGTCGTACGAGCAGTACTTC. Encoded protein: CSVEWGGRSYEQYF.